A single sample is the source of the 10 T cell receptor beta chains below, sequenced in a study of shared clonotypes between healthy human individuals. Some clones are missing from TCRdb's copy, which holds only in-frame ones; the method was immunoSEQ multiplex PCR. This table has some 120,000 clones, roughly 70% appearing once. Sequencing input: memory CD8+ T cells sorted from blood. As to subset: CD45RO+ cells pooled with CCR7-negative TemRA cells. Receptor source: a woman aged 30 to 39 in good health.

This sequence joins TRBV6-1 and TRBJ1-5, with D maybe TRBD1 (5 bases). In germline, CDR1 is MNHNS, CDR2 SASEGT. There are 14 residues in the CDR3. V was clipped by 0 bases and J by 7 bases, with 10 bases between them. The CDR3 bases are TGTGCCAGCAGTGAAGCGCAGGGAAGACAGCCCCAGCATTTT. Translating gives CASSEAQGRQPQHF.

This clone has only a few counts. This chain connects TRBV5-5 to TRBJ2-2; 7 bases match TRBD1. Germline V CDR1 and CDR2: SGHKS, YYEKEE (reference sequence). The CDR3 has 15 residues. With V trimmed by 5 bases and J by 4 bases, 8 bases remained unmatched. The CDR3 spells CASSSGTAFTGELFF. The CDR3 bases are TGTGCCAGCAGTTCCGGGACAGCATTCACCGGGGAGCTGTTTTTT. The full variable domain, rest sourced from reference TRBV5-5 and TRBJ2-2, is DAGVTQSPTHLIKTRGQQVTLRCSPISGHKSVSWYQQVLGQGPQFIFQYYEKEERGRGNFPDRFSARQFPNYSSELNVNALLLGDSALYLCASSSGTAFTGELFFGEGSRLTVL.

Only one count was recorded for this clone. The genes are TRBV6-1 and TRBJ1-2; the match to TRBD1 covers 10 bases. Per the germline V gene, CDR1 is MNHNS and CDR2 is SASEGT. There are 14 residues in the CDR3. The junction had 9 bases not matched to a gene; V was cut back by 7 bases and J by 7 bases. CDR3 region: CASIPGQGTGGYTF. The DNA of the CDR3 is TGTGCCAGCATCCCGGGACAGGGGACCGGTGGCTACACCTTC.

This clone showed up many times. The gene calls are TRBV10-2 and TRBJ1-5; 9 bases are shared with TRBD1. Germline CDR1 is WSHSY and CDR2 is SAAADI. This CDR3 is built from 16 residues. With 6 bases clipped from V and 0 bases from J, the junction kept 6 bases outside the gene matches. As DNA, the CDR3 is TGCGCCAGCAGCCCGGGACAGGGTCATAGCAATCAGCCCCAGCATTTT. This encodes CASSPGQGHSNQPQHF.

The rearrangement uses TRBV7-4 and TRBJ2-2, with 13 bases lining up with TRBD2. V was pared by 4 bases and J by 6 bases, with 8 bases of the junction left unmatched. Germline V gene lookup returns CDR1 SGHVT and CDR2 SQSDAQ. CDR3 length equals 17 residues. The CDR3 sequence is CASSSRLAGGTSGELFF. CDR3 sequence (DNA): TGTGCCAGCAGCTCGAGACTAGCGGGAGGAACCTCCGGGGAGCTGTTTTTT.

This chain uses TRBV30 with TRBJ2-2; unclear D gene. The CDR3 loop spans 12 amino acids. V lost 4 bases and J lost 3, with 6 bases in between. From germline, CDR1 is GTSNPN and CDR2 SVGIG (reference sequence). CDR3 in amino acids: CAWTSYTGELFF. CDR3 in DNA: TGTGCCTGGACGAGCTACACCGGGGAGCTGTTTTTT. The variable domain in full, with the rest retrieved from reference TRBV30 and TRBJ2-2, is SQTIHQWPATLVQPVGSPLSLECTVEGTSNPNLYWYRQAAGRGLQLLFYSVGIGQISSEVPQNLSASRPQDRQFILSSKKLLLSDSGFYLCAWTSYTGELFFGEGSRLTVL.

V usage is TRBV19 and J usage is TRBJ2-1; D remains unclear. Germline CDR1 is LNHDA and CDR2 is SQIVND (reference sequence). CDR3 length: 15 residues. V lost 1 base to trimming and J lost 0 bases, with 7 bases between them. Written as DNA, the CDR3 is TGTGCCAGTAGTATAGGGGTGTACTCCTACAATGAGCAGTTCTTC. It specifies CASSIGVYSYNEQFF.

This clone has more than one count but fewer than ten. The V call is TRBV7-9, the J call TRBJ1-5; 8 bases are shared with TRBD1. From germline, CDR1 is SEHNR and CDR2 FQNEAQ (reference sequence). With V trimmed by 1 base and J by 5 bases, 4 bases remained unmatched. The CDR3 totals 15 residues. CDR3 nucleotides: TGTGCCAGCAGCTTAGGACAGGGGAGAGATCAGCCCCAGCATTTT. This codes for CASSLGQGRDQPQHF.

The chain has TRBV6-5 and TRBJ2-1; the D gene is possibly TRBD1 (5 bases). V was pared by 0 bases and J by 4 bases, with 13 bases between. The germline V gene has CDR1 MNHEY and CDR2 SVGAGI. The CDR3 runs 16 residues. Here the CDR3 reads CASSYSDISTYNEQFF. CDR3 in DNA: TGTGCCAGCAGTTACTCGGACATCAGTACATACAATGAGCAGTTCTTC.

This chain joins TRBV10-3 and TRBJ2-7; 8 bases map to TRBD2. The CDR3 spans 14 residues. Germline-derived CDR1 and CDR2 are ENHRY and SYGVKD. V was pared by 2 bases and J by 5 bases, with 5 bases of the junction left unmatched. The DNA for the CDR3 is TGTGCCATCAGTGAGACGGGAGGGTCCCACGAGCAGTACTTC. This translates into CAISETGGSHEQYF.